This TCR beta chain was identified in a study of neurological immune-mediated disorders. Study results and limitations: No CDR3 amino acid sequences were shared by expanded clones across subjects, suggesting private repertoires in all groups. The study found the most TCR clonal expansion in HTLV-1-associated myelopathy and the least in multiple sclerosis, below healthy controls.

cDNA synthesis was performed by 5'RACE with 10-nucleotide random UMIs. MiXCR was run by TCRdb on the 5' RACE reads, yielding one entry per CDR3 protein. The sample lists 40,000 to 50,000 distinct CDR3 sequences, around 1.9% occurring once. V was pared by 5 bases and J by 8 bases, with 10 bases between. Germline V gene sequence: CDR1 SEHNR, CDR2 FQNEAQ (reference sequence). The CDR3 sequence is 12 residues long. Ten or more counts support this clonotype. Its antigen is still unknown. The material sequenced was PBMCs. The chain joins TRBV7-9 to TRBJ2-1; D is uncertain. This sequence was found in a woman in her thirties or forties with multiple sclerosis. Here the CDR3 reads CASSESEDEQFF. Here the CDR3 DNA reads TGTGCCAGCAGCGAAAGCGAGGATGAGCAGTTCTTC.